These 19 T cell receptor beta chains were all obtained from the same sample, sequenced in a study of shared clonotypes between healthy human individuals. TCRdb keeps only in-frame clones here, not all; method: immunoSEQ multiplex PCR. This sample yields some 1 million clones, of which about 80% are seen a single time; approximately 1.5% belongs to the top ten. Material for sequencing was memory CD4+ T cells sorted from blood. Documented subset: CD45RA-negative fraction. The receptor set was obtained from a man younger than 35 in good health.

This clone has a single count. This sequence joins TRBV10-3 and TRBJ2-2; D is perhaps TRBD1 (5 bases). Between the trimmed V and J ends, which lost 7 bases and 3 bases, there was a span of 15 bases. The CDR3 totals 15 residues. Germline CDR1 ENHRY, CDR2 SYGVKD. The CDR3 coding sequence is TGTGCCATCAATAGGGGTGGAAGTGACACCGGGGAGCTGTTTTTT. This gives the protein CAINRGGSDTGELFF.

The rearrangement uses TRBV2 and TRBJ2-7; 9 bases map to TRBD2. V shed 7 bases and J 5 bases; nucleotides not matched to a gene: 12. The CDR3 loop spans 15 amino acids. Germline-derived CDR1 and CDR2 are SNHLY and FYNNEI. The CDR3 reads CASTSGGSGSHEQYF. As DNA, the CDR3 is TGTGCCAGCACCTCCGGGGGTAGCGGGAGCCACGAGCAGTACTTC.

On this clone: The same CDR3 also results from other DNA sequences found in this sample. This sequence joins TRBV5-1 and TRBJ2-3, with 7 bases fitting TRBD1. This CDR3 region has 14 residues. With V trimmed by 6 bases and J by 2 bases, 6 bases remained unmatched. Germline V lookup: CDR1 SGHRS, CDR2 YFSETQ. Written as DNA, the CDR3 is TGCGCCAGCACCAACAGGGGTGACACAGATACGCAGTATTTT. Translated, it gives CASTNRGDTDTQYF.

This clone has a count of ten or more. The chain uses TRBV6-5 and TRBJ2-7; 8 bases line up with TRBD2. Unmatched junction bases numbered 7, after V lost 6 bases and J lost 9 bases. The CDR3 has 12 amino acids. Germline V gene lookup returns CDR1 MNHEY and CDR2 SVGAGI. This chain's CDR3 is CASSSRTSPQYF. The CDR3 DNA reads TGTGCCAGCAGCTCCAGGACTAGCCCGCAGTACTTC.

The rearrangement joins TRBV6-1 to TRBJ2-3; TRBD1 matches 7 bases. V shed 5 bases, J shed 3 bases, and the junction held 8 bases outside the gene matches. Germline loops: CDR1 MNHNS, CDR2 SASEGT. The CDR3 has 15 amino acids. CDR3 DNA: TGTGCCAGCAGTAAACAGGGGCCGAGGACAGATACGCAGTATTTT. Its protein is CASSKQGPRTDTQYF.

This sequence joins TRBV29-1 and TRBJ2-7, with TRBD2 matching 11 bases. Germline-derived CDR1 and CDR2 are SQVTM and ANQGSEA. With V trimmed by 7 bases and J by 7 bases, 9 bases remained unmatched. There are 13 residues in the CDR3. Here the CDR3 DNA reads TGCAGCGCCTCCTCTAGCGGGGGGCTTGAGCAGTACTTC. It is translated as CSASSSGGLEQYF.

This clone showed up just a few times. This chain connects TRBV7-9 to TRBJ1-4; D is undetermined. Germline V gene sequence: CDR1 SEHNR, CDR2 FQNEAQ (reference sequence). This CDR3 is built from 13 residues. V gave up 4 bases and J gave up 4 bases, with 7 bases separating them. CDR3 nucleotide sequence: TGTGCCAGCAGCTCGGACGATAATGAAAAACTGTTTTTT. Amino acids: CASSSDDNEKLFF.

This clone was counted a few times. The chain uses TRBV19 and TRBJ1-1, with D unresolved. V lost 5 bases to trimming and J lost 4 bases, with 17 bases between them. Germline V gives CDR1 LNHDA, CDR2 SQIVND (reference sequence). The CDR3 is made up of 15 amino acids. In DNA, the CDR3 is TGTGCCAGTAGTCCTCGTGGAGGGTGGGTCACTGAAGCTTTCTTT. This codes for CASSPRGGWVTEAFF.

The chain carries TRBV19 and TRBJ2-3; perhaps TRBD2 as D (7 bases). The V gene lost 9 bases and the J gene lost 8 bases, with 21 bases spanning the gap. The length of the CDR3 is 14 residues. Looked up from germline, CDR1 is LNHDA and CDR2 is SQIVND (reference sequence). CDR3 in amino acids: CASTVGGQMGTQYF. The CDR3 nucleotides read TGTGCCAGCACAGTGGGGGGGCAAATGGGTACGCAGTATTTT.

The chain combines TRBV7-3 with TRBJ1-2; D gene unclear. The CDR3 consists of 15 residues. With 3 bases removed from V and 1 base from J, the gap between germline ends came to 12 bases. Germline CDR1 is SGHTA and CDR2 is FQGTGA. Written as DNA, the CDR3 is TGTGCCAGCAGCTTCTCCGGTGGAAATAACTATGGCTACACCTTC. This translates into CASSFSGGNNYGYTF. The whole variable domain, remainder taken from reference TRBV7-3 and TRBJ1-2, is GAGVSQTPSNKVTEKGKYVELRCDPISGHTALYWYRQSLGQGPEFLIYFQGTGAADDSGLPNDRFFAVRPEGSVSTLKIQRTERGDSAVYLCASSFSGGNNYGYTFGSGTRLTVV.

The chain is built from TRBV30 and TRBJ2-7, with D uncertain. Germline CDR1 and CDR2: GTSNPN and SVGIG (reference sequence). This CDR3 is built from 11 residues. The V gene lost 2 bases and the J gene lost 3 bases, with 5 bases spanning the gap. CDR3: CAWSFNYEQYF. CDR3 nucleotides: TGTGCCTGGAGTTTCAACTACGAGCAGTACTTC.

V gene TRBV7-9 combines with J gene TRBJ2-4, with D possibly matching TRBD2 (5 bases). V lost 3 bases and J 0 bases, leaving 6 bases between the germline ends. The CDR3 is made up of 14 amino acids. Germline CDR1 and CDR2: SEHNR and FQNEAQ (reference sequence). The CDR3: CASSLGVAKNIQYF. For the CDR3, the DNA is TGTGCCAGCAGCTTGGGAGTAGCCAAAAACATTCAGTACTTC.

CDR3 coding DNA: TGTGCCAGCAGCCTAAATAGCAGCCCAGAGACCCAGTACTTC. This codes for CASSLNSSPETQYF. J is TRBJ2-5 and V is TRBV11-2, with D unresolved. V lost 5 bases and J lost 4, with 14 bases in between. This CDR3 has 14 residues. Germline assignment: CDR1 SGHAT and CDR2 FQNNGV.

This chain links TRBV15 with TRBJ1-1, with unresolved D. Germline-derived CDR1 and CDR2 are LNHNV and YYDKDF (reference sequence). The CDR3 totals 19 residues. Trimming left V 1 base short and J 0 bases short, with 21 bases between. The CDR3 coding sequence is TGTGCCACCAGCAGAGCCCCAGTGGGGATAGACGGAGTGAACACTGAAGCTTTCTTT. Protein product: CATSRAPVGIDGVNTEAFF.

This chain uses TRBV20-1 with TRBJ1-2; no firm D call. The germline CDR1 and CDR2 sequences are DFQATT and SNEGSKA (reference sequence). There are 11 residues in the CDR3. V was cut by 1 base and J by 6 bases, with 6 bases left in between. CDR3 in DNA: TGCAGTGCTAGAGTCCCAGATGGCTACACCTTC. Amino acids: CSARVPDGYTF.

CDR3 in amino acids: CASGLSQGSQYF. The CDR3 DNA follows: TGTGCTAGTGGTTTGTCGCAGGGAAGTCAGTACTTC. V gene TRBV12-5 combines with J gene TRBJ2-4; D might be TRBD1 (5 bases). Germline V gene sequence: CDR1 LGHNT, CDR2 FRNRAP. The CDR3 loop spans 12 amino acids. Deletions cut 2 bases from V and 12 bases from J, with 11 bases between.

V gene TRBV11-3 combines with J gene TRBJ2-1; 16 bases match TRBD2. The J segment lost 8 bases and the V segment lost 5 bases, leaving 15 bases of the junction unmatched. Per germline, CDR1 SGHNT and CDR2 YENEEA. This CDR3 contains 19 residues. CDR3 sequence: CASSRSGLAGGPYYDEQFF. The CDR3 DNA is TGTGCCAGCAGCCGCTCGGGACTAGCGGGAGGGCCGTATTATGATGAGCAGTTCTTC.

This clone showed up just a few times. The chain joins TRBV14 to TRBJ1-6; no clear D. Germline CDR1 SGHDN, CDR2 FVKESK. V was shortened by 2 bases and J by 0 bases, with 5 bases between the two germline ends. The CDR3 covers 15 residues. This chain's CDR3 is CASSQLSSYNSPLHF. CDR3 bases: TGTGCCAGCAGCCAACTCAGCTCCTATAATTCACCCCTCCACTTT.

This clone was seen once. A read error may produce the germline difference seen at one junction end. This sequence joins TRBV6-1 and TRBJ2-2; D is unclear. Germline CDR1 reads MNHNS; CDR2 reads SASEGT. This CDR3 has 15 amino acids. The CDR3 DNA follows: TGTGCCAGCAGTGAAGAATCGGCGAGGACCGCGGAGCTGTTTTTT. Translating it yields CASSEESARTAELFF.